Included here is one T cell receptor (beta chain) sequence, with context. Its antigen remains unknown. Single viable CD3+CD4+CD8-CD45RO+ cells were sorted as the memory CD4+ T cells. The data were taken from a study of memory CD4+ T cells and cytomegalovirus serostatus. Study findings and constraints: The CMV-associated TCR signature appears largely within the CD4+ memory repertoire.

The CDR3 is made up of 14 amino acids. Profiling relied on immunoSEQ multiplex PCR, and the TCRdb table lists in-frame clones only, not all of them. The data contain 25,000 to 35,000 clones, around 76% of them seen just once; the ten biggest clones take up about 0.65%. The receptor comes from an adult in good health and CMV-seronegative. Some clones in this sample may be carry-over from other donors' samples. The sequenced sample consisted of memory CD4+ T cells from blood. The chain uses TRBV21-1 and TRBJ2-7. TRBV21-1 is a pseudogene segment. CDR3 DNA sequence: TGTGCCAGCAAGCGGCAAGAGGGGGGCTACGAGCAGTACTTC. It codes for CASKRQEGGYEQYF.